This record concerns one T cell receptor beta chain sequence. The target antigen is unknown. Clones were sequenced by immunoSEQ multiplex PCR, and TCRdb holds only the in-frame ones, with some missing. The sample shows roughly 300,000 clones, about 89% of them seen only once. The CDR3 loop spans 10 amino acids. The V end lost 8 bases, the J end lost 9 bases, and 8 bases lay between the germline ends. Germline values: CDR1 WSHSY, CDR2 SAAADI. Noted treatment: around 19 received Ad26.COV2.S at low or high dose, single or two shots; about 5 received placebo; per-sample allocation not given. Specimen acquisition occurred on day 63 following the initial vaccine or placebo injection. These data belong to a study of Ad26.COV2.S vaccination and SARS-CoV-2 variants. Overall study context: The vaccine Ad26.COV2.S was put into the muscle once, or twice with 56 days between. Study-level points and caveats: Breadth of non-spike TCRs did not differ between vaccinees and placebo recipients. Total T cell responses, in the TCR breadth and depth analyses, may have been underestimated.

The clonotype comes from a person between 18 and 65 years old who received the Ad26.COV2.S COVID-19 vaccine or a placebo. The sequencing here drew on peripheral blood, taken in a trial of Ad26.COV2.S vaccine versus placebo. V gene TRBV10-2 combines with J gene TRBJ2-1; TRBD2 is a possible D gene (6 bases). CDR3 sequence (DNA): TGCGCCAGCGGGAGGAGTGAGCAGTTCTTC. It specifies CASGRSEQFF.